Many counts were recorded for the clone carrying this TCR beta chain. Authors of the study amplified TCR beta CDR3 regions from RNA transcripts. The HTBI primer set served for first-round RT-PCR of the TCR CDR3. TCRdb recomputed calls from the multiplex PCR reads with MiXCR, one row per CDR3 protein. The sample lists about 590,000 distinct CDR3 sequences, around 16% seen once, with 7.3% in the top ten. Germline values: CDR1 SGHAT, CDR2 FQNNGV. V gave up 5 bases and J gave up 5 bases; unmatched junction bases: 6. The CDR3 is made up of 14 amino acids. These data come from a study of T cells in Graves' hyperthyroidism and ophthalmopathy.

The sequenced sample consisted of blood. The clonotype comes from a woman aged 25 to 39 with Graves' hyperthyroidism. V and J are TRBV11-2 and TRBJ2-3; the match to TRBD2 covers 8 bases. For the CDR3, the DNA is TGTGCCAGCAGCCCCATAGCGGGAAAAGATACGCAGTATTTT. Protein: CASSPIAGKDTQYF.